This T cell receptor (beta chain) is drawn from a study of shared clonotypes between healthy human individuals (dated by TCRdb to the early 2020s). About the full investigation: The cohort included a few men and a couple of women between 18 and 49 years of age. Each donor's leukapheresis produced roughly between roughly 0.85 and 9.5 billion PBMCs. To estimate repertoire size and how much clonotype sharing occurs between individuals, the study deeply sequenced the blood TCR repertoires of five or six healthy adults. For each donor, CD4 naive and CD4 memory were each run on three plates, CD8 naive on two plates, and CD8 memory on one plate. Libraries were prepared and TCR repertoires were sequenced by different laboratories using diverse techniques, in order to increase sequencing depth and limit assay-specific biases. General conclusions and limits of the study: Based on pairwise subsampling, the degree of clonotype sharing among donors was expected to be affected by sequencing depth. Compared with non-shared clonotypes, clonotypes shared by all four sorted-subset donors had higher generation probabilities. Even with the large sequencing depth, rarefaction of the sorted-subset datasets indicated that sequencing was incomplete. Because the study included only a small number of donors, the genetic and exposure-history diversity represented was limited. Sampling was limited to blood, and TCR repertoires in tissue likely differ from TCR repertoires in blood. Estimated clonotype richness was generally larger for naive than for memory subsets. Sharing across a few donors was observed for roughly 5% of naive CD4, under 4% of naive CD8, roughly 2.4% of memory CD4, and about 0.38% of memory CD8 clonotypes.

V and J lose 3 bases and 10 bases, and a span of 25 bases separates them. The CDR3 goes from the cysteine to the phenylalanine over 17 residues. Only the CDR3 part of the read is kept: 51 bases, read in frame from the first base. In the germline V gene, CDR1 corresponds to MDHEN and CDR2 to SYDVKM. Using the deep immunoSEQ assay, TCR CDR3 regions were amplified from genomic DNA by multiplex PCR. Genomic DNA extracted from each cell subset was distributed evenly over all wells of several immunoSEQ 96-well plates, and each plate served as one replicate. For sorted subsets, each replicate PCR was loaded with roughly 0.2 ug genomic DNA, equivalent to about 33,000 T cell genomes. The purified libraries were quantified using a Qubit 3.0 fluorometer, sized with a Bioanalyzer 2100, and then quantified again using the KAPA Library Quantification kit. A separate single-read 150-cycle Illumina NextSeq 550 flow cell was used to sequence each immunoSEQ 96-well plate. The authors processed their data as follows. Because the immunoSEQ output included only junctional sequences and no quality scores, the filtering could not be the same as the filtering used for full-length reads. To assign V/J genes and CDR3, sequences were annotated against IMGT germline references using PyIR, a Python wrapper for IgBLAST v1.9. Reads were filtered out if the reads had weak V/J assignments (E-value above 1e-6), no CDR3, stop codons, out-of-frame junctions, or ambiguous translated residues. A V3J clonotype was defined by an identical inferred V gene, J gene, and CDR3 amino acid sequence. To compute the percentage overlap between repertoires, the number of shared unique clonotypes was divided by the size of the smaller repertoire. Repertoire richness was assessed with RTK rarefaction, the Chao1 estimator, and Recon v2.1 estimates of unobserved clonotypes. For all TCRbeta clonotypes obtained by the gDNA method from four donors, generation probabilities were computed with OLGA. What TCRdb holds here is the immuneACCESS table cut down to in-frame rearrangements. Part of the clones is not present; checked against another copy, under half of the missing clones reflect an unresolved V gene, and the others are unexplained. V, J and clone size are those of that table, while D and trimming were read from the DNA. The sample includes hundreds of thousands of clones, with approximately 73% observed a single time. The top ten constitute around 1.8% of the sample.

Comments on this clone: The target of this receptor is not known. The sample holds no much larger clone one base away, and base qualities are not on file.

Donors were healthy HIV-negative adults with no recently reported acute infections or vaccinations. Every donor was a Caucasian adult residing in Nashville, Tennessee, USA. CD4+ T cells were enriched by magnetic negative selection; naive cells were then positively selected on CD45RA, and the negative fraction formed the memory subset. Blood was collected by leukapheresis, and PBMCs were isolated by Ficoll-Histopaque density gradient centrifugation and then cryopreserved in liquid nitrogen vapor phase. Analytical flow cytometry was used to check the purity and quantity of every magnetically sorted T cell population. Each sorted fraction had its genomic DNA isolated and then quantified by UV absorbance on a Nanodrop 2000c.

Sequencing was carried out using memory CD4+ T cells sorted from blood. The cell subset or site label here, explained by the study, means: CD45RA-negative fraction. The source is a woman aged 30 to 39 in good health. The V and J genes are TRBV28 and TRBJ2-1; confidence is insufficient to name the D gene. This receptor carries the CDR3 CASSFVTGTSSGEEQFF. In nucleotide form, the sequence is TGTGCCAGCAGTTTTGTGACGGGCACCTCCTCAGGTGAGGAGCAGTTCTTC.